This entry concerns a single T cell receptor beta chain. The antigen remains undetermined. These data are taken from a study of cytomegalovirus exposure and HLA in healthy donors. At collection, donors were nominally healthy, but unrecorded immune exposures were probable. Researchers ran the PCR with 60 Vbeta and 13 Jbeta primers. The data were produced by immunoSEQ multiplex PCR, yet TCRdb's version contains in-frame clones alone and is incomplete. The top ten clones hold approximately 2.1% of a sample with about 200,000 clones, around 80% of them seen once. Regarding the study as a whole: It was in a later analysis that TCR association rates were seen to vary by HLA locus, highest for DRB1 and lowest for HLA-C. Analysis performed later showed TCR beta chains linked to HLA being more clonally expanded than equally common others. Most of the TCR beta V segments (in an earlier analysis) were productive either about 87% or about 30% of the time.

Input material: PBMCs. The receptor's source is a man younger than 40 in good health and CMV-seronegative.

The chain's CDR3 is CASSSASGRQTQYF. The CDR3 coding sequence is TGTGCCAGCAGTTCGGCTAGCGGGAGACAGACCCAGTACTTC. The chain is built from TRBV2 and TRBJ2-5; 10 positions match TRBD2. This CDR3 region has 14 residues. The germline V gene has CDR1 SNHLY and CDR2 FYNNEI. The V gene end was trimmed by 5 bases and the J gene end by 6 bases; junction bases not matched to a gene: 6.